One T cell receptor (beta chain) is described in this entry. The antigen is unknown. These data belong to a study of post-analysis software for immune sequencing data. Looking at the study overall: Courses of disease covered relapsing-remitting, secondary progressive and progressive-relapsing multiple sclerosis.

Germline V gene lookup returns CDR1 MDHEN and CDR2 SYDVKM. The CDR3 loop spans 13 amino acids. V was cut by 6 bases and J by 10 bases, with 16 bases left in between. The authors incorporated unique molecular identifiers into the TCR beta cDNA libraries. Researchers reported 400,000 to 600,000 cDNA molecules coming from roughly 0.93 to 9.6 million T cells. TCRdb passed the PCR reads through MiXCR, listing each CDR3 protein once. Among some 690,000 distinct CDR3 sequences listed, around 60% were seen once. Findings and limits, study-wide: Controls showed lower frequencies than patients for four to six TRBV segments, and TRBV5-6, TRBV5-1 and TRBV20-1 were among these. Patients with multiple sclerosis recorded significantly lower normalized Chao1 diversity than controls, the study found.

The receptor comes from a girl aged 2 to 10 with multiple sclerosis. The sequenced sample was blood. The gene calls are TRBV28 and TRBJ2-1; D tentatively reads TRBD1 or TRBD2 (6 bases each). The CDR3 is CASRPTGGGEQFF. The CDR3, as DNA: TGTGCCAGCAGGCCGACAGGTGGGGGGGAGCAGTTCTTC.